The T cell receptor beta chain described here comes from a study of metastatic and nonmetastatic thyroid tumors. Study in general: Repertoires from blood and tumor or nodule tissue of malignant and benign thyroid patients were compared. General study results and limits: TCR beta diversity was reportedly significantly higher in malignant thyroid tumors than benign nodules, in blood and tumor.

For this clone: Its antigen is still unknown.

In the authors' methods: Built for papillary thyroid cancer, a distant-metastasis classifier drew on CDR3 differences across clinicopathological groups. TCRdb re-called clones from the PCR reads using MiXCR. The V and J calls here are based on TCRdb, not the publication. The sample consists of about 33,000 clones, roughly a sixth of them appearing once. This CDR3 is 17 amino acids long. Germline assignment: CDR1 SGHTA and CDR2 FQGNSA. V shed 4 bases and J 2 bases; nucleotides not matched to a gene: 10. Each patient went into thyroid surgery without having received any treatment. Sequences were obtained from blood. The chain recombines TRBV7-2 with TRBJ2-5; 10 bases map to TRBD2. This receptor was identified in a male donor with papillary thyroid cancer or a benign thyroid nodule (not recorded which). Some clones in this sample may be carry-over from other donors' samples. In DNA, the CDR3 is TGTGCCAGCAGCTCCCGGGGGGGGACTAGCGCACAAGAGACCCAGTACTTC. Residues: CASSSRGGTSAQETQYF.